This is a list of T cell receptor beta chains from one sample in a study of shared clonotypes between healthy human individuals. Method: immunoSEQ multiplex PCR; TCRdb's copy keeps in-frame clones and lacks some. The table includes 550,000 to 650,000 clones, approximately 96% detected once. The sample taken for sequencing was naive CD8+ T cells sorted from blood. Every receptor here comes from a woman in her 30s in good health. The CDR3 runs from the conserved cysteine through the conserved F or W. Each record gives: J gene, clone size, V gene, D gene, CDR3 length, CDR3 protein, CDR3 DNA. D genes are given only for firm matches. Expanded clones get a size class; other rows say once, few or many, or leave the size out.

TRBJ2-2 | once | TRBV27 | TRBD2 | 19 | CASSLSGLAGGPRTGELFF | TGTGCCAGCAGTTTATCGGGACTAGCGGGAGGGCCTCGGACCGGGGAGCTGTTTTTT
TRBJ2-7 | NA | TRBV28 | TRBD1 | 16 | CASSLPRTGGSYEQYF | TGTGCCAGCAGTTTACCCCGGACAGGGGGGTCCTACGAGCAGTACTTC
TRBJ2-7 | once | TRBV7-9 | NA | 11 | CATIPPPEQYF | TGTGCCACCATCCCGCCCCCCGAGCAGTACTTC
TRBJ1-2 | NA | TRBV10-3 | NA | 13 | CAISPQDSYGYTF | TGTGCCATCAGTCCCCAAGACAGCTATGGCTACACCTTC
TRBJ2-1 | NA | TRBV5-6 | TRBD2 | 14 | CASWGLAGTNEQFF | TGTGCCAGCTGGGGACTAGCGGGCACCAATGAGCAGTTCTTC
TRBJ2-7 | NA | TRBV28 | TRBD2 | 15 | CASSFPAGGAYEQYF | TGTGCCAGCAGTTTTCCAGCGGGAGGGGCCTACGAGCAGTACTTC
TRBJ2-1 | NA | TRBV7-9 | NA | 12 | CASSLGVDEQFF | TGTGCCAGCAGCTTAGGGGTGGATGAGCAGTTCTTC
TRBJ2-5 | NA | TRBV6-5 | NA | 13 | CASSFGFRETQYF | TGTGCCAGCAGTTTCGGGTTTCGAGAGACCCAGTACTTC
TRBJ1-1 | NA | TRBV5-6 | NA | 16 | CASSFRSQGWDTEAFF | TGTGCCAGCAGCTTTAGATCACAGGGTTGGGACACTGAAGCTTTCTTT
TRBJ2-7 | NA | TRBV28 | NA | 12 | CASSPGHSEQYF | TGTGCCAGCAGTCCCGGACACAGCGAGCAGTACTTC
TRBJ2-2 | NA | TRBV4-2 | TRBD2 | 16 | CASSQEGPAGGGELFF | TGTGCCAGCAGCCAAGAGGGCCCAGCGGGAGGCGGGGAGCTGTTTTTT